The rows below give T cell receptor beta chains drawn from one sample of a study of blood T cell repertoires in COVID-19. Here immunoSEQ multiplex PCR was the method, and the copy in TCRdb shows in-frame clones only, minus some. This sample has hundreds of thousands of clones; roughly 86% occur once, and the top ten carry less than 2%. Sequencing input: peripheral blood. The source is a woman under 40 with COVID-19, enrolled during active disease. Each CDR3 is given without its conserved first and last residue.

v_call: TRBV7-8; cdr3_aa: ASSLDWVAGEQETQY
v_call: TRBV3-1/TRBV3-2; cdr3_aa: ASSQDLAGSKAF
v_call: TRBV6-5; cdr3_aa: ASFGEEYGYT
v_call: TRBV5-6; cdr3_aa: ASSLRTGGYGYT
v_call: TRBV12-3/TRBV12-4; cdr3_aa: ASRGLFSEQF
v_call: TRBV5-1; cdr3_aa: ASSLAGGTETQY
v_call: TRBV5-1; cdr3_aa: ASSLVPSGGTNTGELF
v_call: TRBV9; cdr3_aa: ASSGRQISGNTIY
v_call: TRBV3-1/TRBV3-2; cdr3_aa: ASSQGWQGNGYT
v_call: TRBV7-2; cdr3_aa: ASSSTTGQIYGYT
v_call: TRBV7-9; cdr3_aa: ASSPGGGGKETQY
v_call: TRBV2; cdr3_aa: ASSVMKGGKNEQY
v_call: TRBV6-5; cdr3_aa: ASKDRGLSYNEQF
v_call: TRBV12-3/TRBV12-4; cdr3_aa: ASSFGHEQF
v_call: TRBV4-3; cdr3_aa: ASSQDRGGQETQY
v_call: TRBV19; cdr3_aa: ASSIGRPRGTEAF
v_call: TRBV9; cdr3_aa: ASSPGQGGNSPLH
v_call: TRBV6-2/TRBV6-3; cdr3_aa: ASSLATGDFDYGYT